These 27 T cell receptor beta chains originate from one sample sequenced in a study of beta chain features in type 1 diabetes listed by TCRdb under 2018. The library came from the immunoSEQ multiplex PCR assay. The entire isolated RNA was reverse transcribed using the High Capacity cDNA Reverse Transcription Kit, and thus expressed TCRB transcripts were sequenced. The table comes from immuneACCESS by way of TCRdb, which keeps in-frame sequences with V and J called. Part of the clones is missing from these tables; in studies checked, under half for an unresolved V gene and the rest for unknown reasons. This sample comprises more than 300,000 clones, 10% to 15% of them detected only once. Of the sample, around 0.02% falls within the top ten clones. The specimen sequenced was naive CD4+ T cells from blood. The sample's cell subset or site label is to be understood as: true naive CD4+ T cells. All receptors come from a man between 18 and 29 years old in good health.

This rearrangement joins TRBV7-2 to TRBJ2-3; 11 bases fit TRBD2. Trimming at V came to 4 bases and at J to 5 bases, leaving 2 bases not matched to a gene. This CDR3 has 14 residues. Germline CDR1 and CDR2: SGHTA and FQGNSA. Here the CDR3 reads CASSSGLAGDTQYF. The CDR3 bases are TGTGCCAGCAGCTCCGGACTAGCGGGAGATACGCAGTATTTT.

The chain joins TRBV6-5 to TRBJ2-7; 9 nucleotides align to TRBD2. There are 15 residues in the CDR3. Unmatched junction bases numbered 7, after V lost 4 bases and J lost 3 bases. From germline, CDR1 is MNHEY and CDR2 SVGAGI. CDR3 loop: CASSSSTSGDYEQYF. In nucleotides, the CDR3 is TGTGCCAGCAGTTCCTCGACTAGCGGCGACTACGAGCAGTACTTC.

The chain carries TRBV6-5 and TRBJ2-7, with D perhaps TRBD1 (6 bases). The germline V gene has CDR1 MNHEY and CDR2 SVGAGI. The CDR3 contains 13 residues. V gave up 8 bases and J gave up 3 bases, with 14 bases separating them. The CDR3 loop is CASSYRDNYEQYF. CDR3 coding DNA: TGTGCCAGCTCCTACAGGGATAACTACGAGCAGTACTTC.

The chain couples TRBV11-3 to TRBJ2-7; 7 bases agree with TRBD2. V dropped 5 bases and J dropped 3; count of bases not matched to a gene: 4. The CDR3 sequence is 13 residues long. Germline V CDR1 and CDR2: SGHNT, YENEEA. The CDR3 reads CASSEGGGYEQYF. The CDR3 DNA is TGTGCCAGCAGCGAAGGCGGGGGCTACGAGCAGTACTTC. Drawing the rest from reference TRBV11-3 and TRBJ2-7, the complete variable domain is EAGVVQSPRYKIIEKKQPVAFWCNPISGHNTLYWYLQNLGQGPELLIRYENEEAVDDSQLPKDRFSAERLKGVDSTLKIQPAELGDSAVYLCASSEGGGYEQYFGPGTRLTVT.

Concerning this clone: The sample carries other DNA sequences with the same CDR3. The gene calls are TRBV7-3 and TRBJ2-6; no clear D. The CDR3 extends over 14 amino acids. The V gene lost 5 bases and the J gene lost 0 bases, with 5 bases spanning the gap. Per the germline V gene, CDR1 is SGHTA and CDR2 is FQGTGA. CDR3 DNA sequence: TGTGCCAGCAGCCCTTCCTCTGGGGCCAACGTCCTGACTTTC. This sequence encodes CASSPSSGANVLTF.

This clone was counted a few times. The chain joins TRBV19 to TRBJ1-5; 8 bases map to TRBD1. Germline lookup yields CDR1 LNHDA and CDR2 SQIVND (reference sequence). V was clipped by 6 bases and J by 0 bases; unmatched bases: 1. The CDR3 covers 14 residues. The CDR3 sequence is CASRTGVSNQPQHF. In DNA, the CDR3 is TGTGCCAGTAGGACAGGGGTTAGCAATCAGCCCCAGCATTTT.

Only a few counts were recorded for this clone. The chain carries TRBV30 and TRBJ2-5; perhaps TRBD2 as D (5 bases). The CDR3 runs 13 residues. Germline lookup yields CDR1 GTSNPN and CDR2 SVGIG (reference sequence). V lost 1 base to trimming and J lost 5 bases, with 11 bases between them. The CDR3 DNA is TGTGCCTGGAGTGGATCTAGCAGGGAGACCCAGTACTTC. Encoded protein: CAWSGSSRETQYF. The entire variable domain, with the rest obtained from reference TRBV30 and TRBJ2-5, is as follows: SQTIHQWPATLVQPVGSPLSLECTVEGTSNPNLYWYRQAAGRGLQLLFYSVGIGQISSEVPQNLSASRPQDRQFILSSKKLLLSDSGFYLCAWSGSSRETQYFGPGTRLLVL.

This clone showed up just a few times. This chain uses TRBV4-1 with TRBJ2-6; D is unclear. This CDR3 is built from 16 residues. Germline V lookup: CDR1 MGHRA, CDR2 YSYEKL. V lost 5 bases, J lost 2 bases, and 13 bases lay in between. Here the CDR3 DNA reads TGCGCCAGCAGCTCCCAATCGCCAGCTGGGGCCAACGTCCTGACTTTC. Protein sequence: CASSSQSPAGANVLTF.

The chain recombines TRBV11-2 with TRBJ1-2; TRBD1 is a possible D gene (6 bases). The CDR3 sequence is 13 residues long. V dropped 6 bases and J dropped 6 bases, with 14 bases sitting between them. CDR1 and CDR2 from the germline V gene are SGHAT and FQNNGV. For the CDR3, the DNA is TGTGCCAGCAGTTTGGGAAGGGACAATGGCTACACCTTC. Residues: CASSLGRDNGYTF.

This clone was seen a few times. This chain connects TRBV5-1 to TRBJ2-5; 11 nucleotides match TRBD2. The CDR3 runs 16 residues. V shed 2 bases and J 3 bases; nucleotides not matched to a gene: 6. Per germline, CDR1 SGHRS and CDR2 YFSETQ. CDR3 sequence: CASSFVAGGREETQYF. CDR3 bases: TGCGCCAGCAGCTTCGTAGCGGGAGGGCGGGAAGAGACCCAGTACTTC.

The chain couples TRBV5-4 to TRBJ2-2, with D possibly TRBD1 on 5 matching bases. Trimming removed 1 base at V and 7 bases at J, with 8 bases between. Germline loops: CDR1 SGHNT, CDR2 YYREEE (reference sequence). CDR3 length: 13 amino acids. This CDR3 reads CASSLPQGGELFF. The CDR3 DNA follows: TGTGCCAGCAGCTTGCCCCAGGGCGGGGAGCTGTTTTTT.

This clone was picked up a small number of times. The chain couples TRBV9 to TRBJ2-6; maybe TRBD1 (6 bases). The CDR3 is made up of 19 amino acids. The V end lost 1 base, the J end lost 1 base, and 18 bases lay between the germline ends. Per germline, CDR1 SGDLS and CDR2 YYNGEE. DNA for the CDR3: TGTGCCAGCAGCGTACAATCCGGGACAACGATGTCTGGGGCCAACGTCCTGACTTTC. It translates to CASSVQSGTTMSGANVLTF. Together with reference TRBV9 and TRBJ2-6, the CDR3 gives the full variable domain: DSGVTQTPKHLITATGQRVTLRCSPRSGDLSVYWYQQSLDQGLQFLIQYYNGEERAKGNILERFSAQQFPDLHSELNLSSLELGDSALYFCASSVQSGTTMSGANVLTFGAGSRLTVL.

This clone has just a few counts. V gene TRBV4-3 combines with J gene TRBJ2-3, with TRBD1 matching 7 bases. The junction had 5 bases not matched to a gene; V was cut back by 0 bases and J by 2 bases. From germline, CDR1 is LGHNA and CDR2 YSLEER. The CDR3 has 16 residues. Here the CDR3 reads CASSQDPRGNTDTQYF. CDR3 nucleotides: TGCGCCAGCAGCCAAGATCCCAGGGGGAACACAGATACGCAGTATTTT.

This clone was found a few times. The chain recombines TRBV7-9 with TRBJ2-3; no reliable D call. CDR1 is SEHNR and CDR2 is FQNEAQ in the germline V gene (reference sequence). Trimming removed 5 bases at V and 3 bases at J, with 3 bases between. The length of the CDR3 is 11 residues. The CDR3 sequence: CASSQTDTQYF. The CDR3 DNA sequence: TGTGCCAGCAGCCAAACAGATACGCAGTATTTT.

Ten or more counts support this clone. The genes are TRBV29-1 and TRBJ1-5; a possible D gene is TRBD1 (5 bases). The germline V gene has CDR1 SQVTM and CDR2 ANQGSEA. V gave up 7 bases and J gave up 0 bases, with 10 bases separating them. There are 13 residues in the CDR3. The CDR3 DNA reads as TGCAGCGCCCAGGGATCTAGCAATCAGCCCCAGCATTTT. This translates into CSAQGSSNQPQHF.

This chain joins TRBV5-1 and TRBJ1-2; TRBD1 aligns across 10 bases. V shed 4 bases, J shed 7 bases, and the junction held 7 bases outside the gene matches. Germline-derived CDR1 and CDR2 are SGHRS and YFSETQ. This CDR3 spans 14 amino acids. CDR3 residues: CASSVRGQGTGYTF. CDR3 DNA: TGCGCCAGCAGCGTGAGGGGACAGGGGACTGGCTACACCTTC.

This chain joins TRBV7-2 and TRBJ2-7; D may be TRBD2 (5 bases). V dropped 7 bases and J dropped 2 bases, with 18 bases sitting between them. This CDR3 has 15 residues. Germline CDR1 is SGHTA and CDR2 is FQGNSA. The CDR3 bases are TGTGCCAGCACCCAACCGGGAAGATCCCCCTACGAGCAGTACTTC. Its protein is CASTQPGRSPYEQYF.

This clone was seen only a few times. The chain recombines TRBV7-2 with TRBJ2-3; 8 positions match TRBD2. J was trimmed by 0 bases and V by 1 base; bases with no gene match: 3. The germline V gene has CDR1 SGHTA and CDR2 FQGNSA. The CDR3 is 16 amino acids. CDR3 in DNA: TGTGCCAGCAGCTTAGGAAGCGGGGGAAGCACAGATACGCAGTATTTT. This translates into CASSLGSGGSTDTQYF.

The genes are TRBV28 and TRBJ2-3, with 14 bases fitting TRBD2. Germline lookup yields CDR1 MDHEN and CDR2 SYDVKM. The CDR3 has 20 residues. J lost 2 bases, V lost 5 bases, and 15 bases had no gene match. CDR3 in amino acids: CASSPQGLAGVPHDTDTQYF. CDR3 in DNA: TGTGCCAGCAGTCCCCAGGGACTAGCGGGAGTTCCCCACGACACAGATACGCAGTATTTT.

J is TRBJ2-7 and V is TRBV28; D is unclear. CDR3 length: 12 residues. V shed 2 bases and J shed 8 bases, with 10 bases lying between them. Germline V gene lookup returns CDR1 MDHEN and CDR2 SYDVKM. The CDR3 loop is CASSLPAGQQYF. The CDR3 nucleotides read TGTGCCAGCAGTTTACCCGCCGGTCAGCAGTACTTC.

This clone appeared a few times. CDR3 residues: CASSIRQGSEQFF. DNA of the CDR3: TGTGCCAGTAGTATTCGGCAGGGTTCGGAGCAGTTCTTC. The gene calls are TRBV19 and TRBJ2-1; perhaps TRBD1 as D (5 bases). V was pared by 3 bases and J by 10 bases, with 13 bases between. CDR3 length: 13 amino acids. CDR1 and CDR2 (germline): LNHDA, SQIVND (reference sequence).

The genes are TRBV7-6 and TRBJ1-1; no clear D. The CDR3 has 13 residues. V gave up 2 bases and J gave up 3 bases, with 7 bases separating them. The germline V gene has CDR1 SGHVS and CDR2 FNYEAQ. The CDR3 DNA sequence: TGTGCCAGCAGCTTATTTGGCCACACTGAAGCTTTCTTT. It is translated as CASSLFGHTEAFF.

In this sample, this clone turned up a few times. The CDR3 here is CASSLGAAANEKLFF. CDR3 sequence (DNA): TGTGCCAGCAGCTTAGGGGCAGCGGCTAATGAAAAACTGTTTTTT. This chain connects TRBV11-1 to TRBJ1-4; D call uncertain. V lost 1 base and J 3 bases, leaving 9 bases between the germline ends. CDR1 SGHAT and CDR2 FQDESV come from the germline V gene (reference sequence). This CDR3 has 15 amino acids. The full variable domain, with the rest looked up from reference TRBV11-1 and TRBJ1-4, is EAEVAQSPRYKITEKSQAVAFWCDPISGHATLYWYRQILGQGPELLVQFQDESVVDDSQLPKDRFSAERLKGVDSTLKIQPAELGDSAMYLCASSLGAAANEKLFFGSGTQLSVL.

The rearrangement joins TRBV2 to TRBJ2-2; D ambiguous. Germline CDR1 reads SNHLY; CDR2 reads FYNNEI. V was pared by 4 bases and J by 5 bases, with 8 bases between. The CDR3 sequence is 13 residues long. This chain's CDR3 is CASSALVTGELFF. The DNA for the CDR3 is TGTGCCAGCAGTGCTTTAGTGACCGGGGAGCTGTTTTTT. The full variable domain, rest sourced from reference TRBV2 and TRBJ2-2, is EPEVTQTPSHQVTQMGQEVILRCVPISNHLYFYWYRQILGQKVEFLVSFYNNEISEKSEIFDDQFSVERPDGSNFTLKIRSTKLEDSAMYFCASSALVTGELFFGEGSRLTVL.

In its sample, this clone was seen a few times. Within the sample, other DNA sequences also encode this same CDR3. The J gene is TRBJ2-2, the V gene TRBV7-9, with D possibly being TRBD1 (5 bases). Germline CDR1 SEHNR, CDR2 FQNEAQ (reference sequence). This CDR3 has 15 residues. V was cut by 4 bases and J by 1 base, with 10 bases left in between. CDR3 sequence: CASSWGTGNTGELFF. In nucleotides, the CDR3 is TGTGCCAGCAGCTGGGGCACAGGGAACACCGGGGAGCTGTTTTTT.

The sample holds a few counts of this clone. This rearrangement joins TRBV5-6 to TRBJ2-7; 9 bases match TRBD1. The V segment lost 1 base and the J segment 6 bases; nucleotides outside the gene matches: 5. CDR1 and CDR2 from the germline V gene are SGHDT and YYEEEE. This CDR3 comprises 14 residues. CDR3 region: CASSLLGQGAEQYF. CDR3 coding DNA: TGTGCCAGCAGCTTGTTGGGACAGGGCGCCGAGCAGTACTTC.

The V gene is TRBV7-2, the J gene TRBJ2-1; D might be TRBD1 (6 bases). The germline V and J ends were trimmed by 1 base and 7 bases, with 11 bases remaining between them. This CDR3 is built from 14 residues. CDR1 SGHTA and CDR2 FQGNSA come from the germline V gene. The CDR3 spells CASSLGTVGNEQFF. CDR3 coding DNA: TGTGCCAGCAGCTTAGGGACAGTTGGGAATGAGCAGTTCTTC.